This TCR beta chain originates from a study of CD8 T cells in ankylosing spondylitis. V gave up 7 bases and J gave up 6 bases, with 16 bases separating them. This CDR3 region has 13 residues. CDR1 SQVTM and CDR2 ANQGSEA come from the germline V gene. TCRdb recomputed calls from the 5' RACE reads with MiXCR, one row per CDR3 protein. The table records some 130,000 distinct CDR3 sequences, 7.5% to 9.5% of them present only once. This clonotype was counted many times. This clonotype originated in a male donor with ankylosing spondylitis. The rearrangement uses TRBV29-1 and TRBJ2-1, with D possibly matching TRBD2 (5 bases). Sequencing input: synovial fluid, either unsorted or a sorted T cell fraction (not recorded which). The CDR3 region has the DNA TGCAGCGCCTGGACTCGACGGGCCAATGAGCAGTTCTTC. Translated, it gives CSAWTRRANEQFF.